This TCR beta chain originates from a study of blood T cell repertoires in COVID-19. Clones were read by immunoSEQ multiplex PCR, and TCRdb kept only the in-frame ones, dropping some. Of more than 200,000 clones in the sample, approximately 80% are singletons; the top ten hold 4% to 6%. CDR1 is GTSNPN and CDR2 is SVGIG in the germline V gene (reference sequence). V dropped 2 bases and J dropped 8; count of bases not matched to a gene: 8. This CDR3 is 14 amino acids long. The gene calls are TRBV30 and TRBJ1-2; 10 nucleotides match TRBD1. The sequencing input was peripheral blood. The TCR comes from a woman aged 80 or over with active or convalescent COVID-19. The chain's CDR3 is CAWSHLGQGSGYTF. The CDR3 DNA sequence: TGTGCCTGGAGTCACCTGGGACAGGGGAGCGGCTACACCTTC.